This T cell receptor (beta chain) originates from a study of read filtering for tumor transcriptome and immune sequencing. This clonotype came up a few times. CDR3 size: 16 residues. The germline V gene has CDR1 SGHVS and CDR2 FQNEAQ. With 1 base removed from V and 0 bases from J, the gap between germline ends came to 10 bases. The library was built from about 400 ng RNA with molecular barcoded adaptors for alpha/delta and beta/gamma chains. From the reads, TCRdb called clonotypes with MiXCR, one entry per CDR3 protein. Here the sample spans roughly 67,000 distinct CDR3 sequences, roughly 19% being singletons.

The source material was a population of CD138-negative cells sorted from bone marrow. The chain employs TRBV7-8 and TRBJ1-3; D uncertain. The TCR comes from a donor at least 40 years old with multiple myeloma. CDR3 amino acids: CASSLGPEPSGNTIYF. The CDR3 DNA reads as TGTGCCAGCAGCTTAGGACCAGAGCCCTCTGGAAACACCATATATTTT.